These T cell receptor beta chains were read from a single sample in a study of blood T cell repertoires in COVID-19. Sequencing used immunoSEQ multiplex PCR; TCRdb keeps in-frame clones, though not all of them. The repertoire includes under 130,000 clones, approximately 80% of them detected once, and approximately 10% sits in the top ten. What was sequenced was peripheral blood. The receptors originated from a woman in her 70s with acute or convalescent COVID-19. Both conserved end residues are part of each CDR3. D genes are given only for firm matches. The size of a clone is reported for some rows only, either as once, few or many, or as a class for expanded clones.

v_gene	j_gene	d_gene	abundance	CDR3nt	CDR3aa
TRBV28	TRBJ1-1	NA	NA	TGTGCCAGCAGTTTATTGGGGGCGCAGGGAGTGAATGCTTTCTTT	CASSLLGAQGVNAFF
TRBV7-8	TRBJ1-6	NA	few	TGTGCCAGCAGCCCACTGGATTCACCCCTCCACTTT	CASSPLDSPLHF
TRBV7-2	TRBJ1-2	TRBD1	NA	TGTGCCAGCAGCTTAGGACGGGACAGGGGCGACTATGGCTACACCTTC	CASSLGRDRGDYGYTF
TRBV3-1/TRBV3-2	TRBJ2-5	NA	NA	TGTGCCAGCAGCCAACTGTGGACCCAGTACTTC	CASSQLWTQYF
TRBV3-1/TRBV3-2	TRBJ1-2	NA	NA	TGTGCCAGCAGCCAAGATCTTGCCAGGGGTGGGTATGGCTACACCTTC	CASSQDLARGGYGYTF
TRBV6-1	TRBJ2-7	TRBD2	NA	TGTGCCAGCAGTGATGAACGAGCGGGAGGGCCGCCACGAATGGAGCAGTACTTC	CASSDERAGGPPRMEQYF
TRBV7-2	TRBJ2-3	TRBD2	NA	TGTGCCAGCAGCCCCAGACGGGGGGGGCTGACAGATACGCAGTATTTT	CASSPRRGGLTDTQYF
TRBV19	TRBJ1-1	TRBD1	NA	TGTGCCAGTAGTATAGGGACAGGGGGAATTTCTGAAGCTTTCTTT	CASSIGTGGISEAFF
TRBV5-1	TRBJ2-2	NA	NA	NA	CASSSSTGGVGELFF
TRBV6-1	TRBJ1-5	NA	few	TGTGCCAGCAGTGAAGGGTCAGGTTATCAGCCCCAGCATTTT	CASSEGSGYQPQHF
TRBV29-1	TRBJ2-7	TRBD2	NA	TGCAGCGTTGATGTTTCGACTAGCGGGGAGTACGAGCAGTACTTC	CSVDVSTSGEYEQYF
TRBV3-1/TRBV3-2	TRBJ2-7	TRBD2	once	TGTGCCAGCAGCCAAGGACTAGCGGGAAACGAGCAGTACTTC	CASSQGLAGNEQYF
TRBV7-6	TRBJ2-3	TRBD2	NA	TGTGCCAGCAGCGCCCGGGGGGGGACTTCGGCGGGTACGCAGTATTTT	CASSARGGTSAGTQYF
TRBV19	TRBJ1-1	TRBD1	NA	TGTGCCAGTAGTTCTGTGGGACAGGGGGCAAGGACTGAAGCTTTCTTT	CASSSVGQGARTEAFF
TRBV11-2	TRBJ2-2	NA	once	TGTGCCAGCAGCTTACACGGGGAGCTGTTTTTT	CASSLHGELFF
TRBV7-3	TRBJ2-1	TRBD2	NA	TGTGCCAGCAGCTTAAAGCGGGGACCTGAGCAGTTCTTC	CASSLKRGPEQFF
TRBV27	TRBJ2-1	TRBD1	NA	TGTGCCAGCACCCGACAGGGCTCCTACAATGAGCAGTTCTTC	CASTRQGSYNEQFF
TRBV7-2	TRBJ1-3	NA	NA	TGTGCCAGCAGCTTAGTACTACGGAACTCTGGAAACACCATATATTTT	CASSLVLRNSGNTIYF
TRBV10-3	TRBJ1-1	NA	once	TGTGCCACCAACAGGGCCCGGAACACTGAAGCTTTCTTT	CATNRARNTEAFF
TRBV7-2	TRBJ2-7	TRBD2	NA	TGTGCCAGCAGCTTAAAACTAGCGGGGTACGAGCAGTACTTC	CASSLKLAGYEQYF
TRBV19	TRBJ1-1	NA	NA	TGTGCCAGTAGTAGCTTACAAATGAACACTGAAGCTTTCTTT	CASSSLQMNTEAFF
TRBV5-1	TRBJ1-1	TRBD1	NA	TGCGCCAGCAGCTCGTCACAGGGGTCCACTGAAGCTTTCTTT	CASSSSQGSTEAFF
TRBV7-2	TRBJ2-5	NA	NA	TGTGCCAGCAGCCAGGGACTGACCCAGTACTTC	CASSQGLTQYF
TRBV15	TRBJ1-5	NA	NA	TGTGCCACCAGCAGAGAATCCAGTCCCCAGCATTTT	CATSRESSPQHF
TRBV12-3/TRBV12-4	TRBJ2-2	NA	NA	TGTGCCAGCAGCCTACAGGGATTGGAGCTGTTTTTT	CASSLQGLELFF
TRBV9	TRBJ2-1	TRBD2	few	TGTGCCAGCAGCCCCTTAGCGGGGGGGAATGAGCAGTTCTTC	CASSPLAGGNEQFF
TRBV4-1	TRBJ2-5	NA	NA	TGCGCCAGCAGCCAGCCGGGAGTCCCCCCCCAAGAGACCCAGTACTTC	CASSQPGVPPQETQYF
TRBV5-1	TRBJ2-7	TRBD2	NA	TGCGCCAGCAGCTCTTCGGGACTAGCCATATACGAGCAGTACTTC	CASSSSGLAIYEQYF
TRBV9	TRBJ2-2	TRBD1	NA	TGTGCCAGCAGCGTAACCAGGGGGACCGGGGAGCTGTTTTTT	CASSVTRGTGELFF
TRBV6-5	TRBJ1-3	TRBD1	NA	TGTGCCACTAAAAGGACAGGGTACGGAAACACCATATATTTT	CATKRTGYGNTIYF
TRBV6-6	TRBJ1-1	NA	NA	TGTGCCAGCAGTTACGCAGGGGAGGGCACTGAAGCTTTCTTT	CASSYAGEGTEAFF
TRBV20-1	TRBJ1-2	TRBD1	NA	TGCAGTGCTAGTCCACAGGGGGAAGATGGCTACACCTTC	CSASPQGEDGYTF
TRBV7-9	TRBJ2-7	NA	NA	TGTGCCAGCAGCTTAGGCGGTACCTACGAGCAGTACTTC	CASSLGGTYEQYF
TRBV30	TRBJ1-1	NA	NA	TGTGCCTGGACCGAAGGTGGGGGCCTTACTGAAGCTTTCTTT	CAWTEGGGLTEAFF
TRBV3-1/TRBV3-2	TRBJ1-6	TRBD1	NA	TGTGCCAGCAGCCCCGACAGGGGCTCACCCCTCCACTTT	CASSPDRGSPLHF
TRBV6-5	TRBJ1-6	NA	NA	TGTGCCAGCAGTTACTCCCCAGATAATTCACCCCTCCACTTT	CASSYSPDNSPLHF
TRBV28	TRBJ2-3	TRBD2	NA	TGTGCCAGCAGTTTCGTAGCGGGAGGGCCGGGAGATACGCAGTATTTT	CASSFVAGGPGDTQYF
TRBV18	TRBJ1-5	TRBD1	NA	TGTGCCAGCTCACTGGACAGGGGGAATCAGCCCCAGCATTTT	CASSLDRGNQPQHF
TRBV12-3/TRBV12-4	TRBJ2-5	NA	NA	TGTGCCAGCAGTCAAGTCGGAGAGACCCAGTACTTC	CASSQVGETQYF
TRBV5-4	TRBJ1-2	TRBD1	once	TGTGCCAGCAGCGACGACAGGGGAGGCTACACCTTC	CASSDDRGGYTF
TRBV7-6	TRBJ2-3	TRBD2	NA	TGTGCCAGCACCCTGACTAGCGGGGGGATGTTTGGCACAGATACGCAGTATTTT	CASTLTSGGMFGTDTQYF
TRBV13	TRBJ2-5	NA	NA	TGTGCCAGCAGCTTATCGGTCATTCAAGAGACCCAGTACTTC	CASSLSVIQETQYF
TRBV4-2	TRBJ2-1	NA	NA	TGTGCCAGCAGCCAAAGTGTACGGGATGAGCAGTTCTTC	CASSQSVRDEQFF
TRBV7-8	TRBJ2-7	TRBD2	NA	TGTGCCAGCAGCCCCCTGGCGGGAGGGCCTGTGACCCCTTACGAGCAGTACTTC	CASSPLAGGPVTPYEQYF
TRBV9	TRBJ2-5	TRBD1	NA	TGTGCCAGCAGCCTTGCCGGGACAGGGGTAGGGAGTGAGACCCAGTACTTC	CASSLAGTGVGSETQYF
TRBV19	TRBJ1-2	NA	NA	TGTGCCAGCCCTGCGGTAACCCCGACTAACCTTGGTGGCTACACCTTC	CASPAVTPTNLGGYTF
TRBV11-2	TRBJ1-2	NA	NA	TGTGCCAGCAGCTTGACAGATACTAACTATGGCTACACCTTC	CASSLTDTNYGYTF
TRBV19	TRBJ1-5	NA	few	TGTGCCAGTAGTATAGCCCGAGGTATGGATCAGCCCCAGCATTTT	CASSIARGMDQPQHF
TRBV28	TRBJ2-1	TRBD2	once	TGTGCCAGCAGTATTCTAGCGGGAGCTTACAATGAGCAGTTCTTC	CASSILAGAYNEQFF
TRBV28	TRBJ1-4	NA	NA	TGTGCCAGCACCACCGGCGGGTGGTGGGGAAAACTGTTTTTT	CASTTGGWWGKLFF
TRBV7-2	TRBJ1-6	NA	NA	TGTGCCAGCAGCTTAGTGTTCCCCAGGGCTCCTAATTCACCCCTCCACTTT	CASSLVFPRAPNSPLHF
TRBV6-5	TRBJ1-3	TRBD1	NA	TGTGCCAGCAGTAGACAGGGGCGGACTGGAAACACCATATATTTT	CASSRQGRTGNTIYF
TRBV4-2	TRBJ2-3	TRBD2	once	TGTGCCAGCAGCCAAGCTGGGTGGACTAGCGGGACTGACACAGATACGCAGTATTTT	CASSQAGWTSGTDTDTQYF
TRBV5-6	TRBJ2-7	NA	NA	TGTGCCAGCTCGGGAAGCTACGAGCAGTACTTC	CASSGSYEQYF
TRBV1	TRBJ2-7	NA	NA	TGCACCAGCAGCCGTGGGACAGCATCTTCCTACGAGCAGTACTTC	CTSSRGTASSYEQYF
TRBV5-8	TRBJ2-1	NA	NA	TGTGCCAGCAGCTTAGGGACTCCCTACAATGAGCAGTTCTTC	CASSLGTPYNEQFF
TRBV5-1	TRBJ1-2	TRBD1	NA	TGCGCCAGCAGCGCCGGGACAGCCTATGGCTACACCTTC	CASSAGTAYGYTF
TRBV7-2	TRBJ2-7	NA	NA	TGTGCCAGCAGCTTAGAGCGGCCTCGCGAGCAGTACTTC	CASSLERPREQYF
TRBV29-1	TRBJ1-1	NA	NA	TGCAGCGTTGAAGAAGGCAGGTCCACGGCTGAAGCTTTCTTT	CSVEEGRSTAEAFF